Listed below are T cell receptor beta chains from one sample, sequenced in a study of OX40 agonist ivuxolimab in advanced cancers. Here immunoSEQ multiplex PCR was the method, and the copy in TCRdb shows in-frame clones only, minus some. The sample gives approximately 27,000 clones, roughly 87% of which show up once; roughly 15% is in the top ten. Sequencing was performed on CD4+ or CD8+ T cells sorted from blood, taken in a trial of the OX40 agonist ivuxolimab. These TCRs come from an adult with an advanced solid tumor such as melanoma, head and neck, liver or kidney cancer. Both conserved end residues are part of each CDR3. Each record gives: D gene, V gene, J gene, CDR3 protein, CDR3 DNA. A D gene is named only where the DNA matches it firmly.

>TRBD2|TRBV5-5|TRBJ2-7
CASSLAGGPYEQYF
TGTGCCAGCAGCCTAGCGGGAGGGCCTTACGAGCAGTACTTC
>TRBD1|TRBV18|TRBJ2-7
CASSPLGQGYEQYF
TGTGCCAGCTCACCACTTGGACAGGGATACGAGCAGTACTTC
>NA|TRBV5-4|TRBJ2-7
CASSYRDFRFYEQYF
TGTGCCAGCAGCTACCGGGACTTTCGCTTTTACGAGCAGTACTTC
>TRBD2|TRBV5-6|TRBJ2-4
CASSPGTSGSAKNIQYF
TGTGCCAGCTCCCCCGGGACTAGCGGGAGTGCCAAAAACATTCAGTACTTC
>TRBD2|TRBV4-1|TRBJ2-1
CASSQDQVVVAGNEQFF
TGCGCCAGCAGCCAAGATCAAGTCGTGGTAGCGGGCAATGAGCAGTTCTTC
>NA|TRBV27|TRBJ2-2
CASSSIDLTGELFF
TGTGCCAGCAGTTCCATAGACCTGACCGGGGAGCTGTTTTTT
>TRBD1|TRBV19|TRBJ1-5
CASSPWGQGNQPQHF
TGTGCCAGTAGTCCCTGGGGACAGGGCAATCAGCCCCAGCATTTT
>NA|TRBV7-9|TRBJ2-7
CASSPRDHEYEQYF
TGTGCCAGCAGCCCCCGGGACCACGAATACGAGCAGTACTTC
>TRBD2|TRBV13|TRBJ2-7
CASSLGGRAGYEQYF
TGTGCCAGCAGCTTAGGCGGGAGGGCTGGATACGAGCAGTACTTC
>NA|TRBV28|TRBJ1-5
CASTGGGYQPQHF
TGTGCCAGTACTGGCGGGGGCTATCAGCCCCAGCATTTT
>TRBD1|TRBV28|TRBJ1-2
CASSTPGQGDGYTF
TGTGCCAGCAGTACCCCGGGACAGGGCGACGGCTACACCTTC
>NA|TRBV27|TRBJ2-1
CASSGPGPWNYNEQFF
TGTGCCAGCAGCGGGCCGGGCCCCTGGAACTACAATGAGCAGTTCTTC
>NA|TRBV5-6|TRBJ2-5
CASSLGTGAWKETQYF
TGTGCCAGCAGCTTGGGAACGGGAGCATGGAAAGAGACCCAGTACTTC
>TRBD2|TRBV11-2|TRBJ2-1
CASSFLAGGGSYNEQFF
TGTGCCAGCAGCTTCTTAGCGGGAGGAGGCTCCTACAATGAGCAGTTCTTC